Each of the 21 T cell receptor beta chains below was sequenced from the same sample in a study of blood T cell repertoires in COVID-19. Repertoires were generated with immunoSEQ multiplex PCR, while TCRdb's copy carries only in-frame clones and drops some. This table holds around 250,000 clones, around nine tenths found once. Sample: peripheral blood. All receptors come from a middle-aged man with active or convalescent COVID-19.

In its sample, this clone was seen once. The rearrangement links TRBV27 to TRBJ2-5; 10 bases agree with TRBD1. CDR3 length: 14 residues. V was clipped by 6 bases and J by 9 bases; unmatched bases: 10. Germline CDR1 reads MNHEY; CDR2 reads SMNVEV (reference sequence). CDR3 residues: CASRGQGRVRAQYF. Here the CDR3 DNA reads TGTGCCAGCAGGGGACAGGGGAGGGTAAGGGCCCAGTACTTC.

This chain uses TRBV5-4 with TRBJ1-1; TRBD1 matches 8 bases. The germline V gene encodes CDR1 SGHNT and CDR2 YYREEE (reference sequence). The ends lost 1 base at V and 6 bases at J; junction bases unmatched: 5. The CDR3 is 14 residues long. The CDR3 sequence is CASSLMDRAPEAFF. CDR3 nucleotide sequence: TGTGCCAGCAGCTTGATGGACAGGGCCCCTGAAGCTTTCTTT.

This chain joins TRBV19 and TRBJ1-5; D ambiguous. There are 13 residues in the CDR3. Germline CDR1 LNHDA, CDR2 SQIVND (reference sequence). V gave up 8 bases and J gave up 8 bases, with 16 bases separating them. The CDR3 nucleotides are TGTGCCAGTTCCAGCGTGTTGGAAGAGCCCCAGCATTTT. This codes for CASSSVLEEPQHF. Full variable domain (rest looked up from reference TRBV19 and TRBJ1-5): DGGITQSPKYLFRKEGQNVTLSCEQNLNHDAMYWYRQDPGQGLRLIYYSQIVNDFQKGDIAEGYSVSREKKESFPLTVTSAQKNPTAFYLCASSSVLEEPQHFGDGTRLSIL.

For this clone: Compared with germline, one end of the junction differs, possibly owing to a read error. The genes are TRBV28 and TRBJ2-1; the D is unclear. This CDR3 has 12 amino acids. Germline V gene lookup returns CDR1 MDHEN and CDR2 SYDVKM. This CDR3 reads CASSLTATSQLF. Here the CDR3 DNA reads TGTGCCAGCAGTTTAACAGCTACCTCCCAGCTCTTC.

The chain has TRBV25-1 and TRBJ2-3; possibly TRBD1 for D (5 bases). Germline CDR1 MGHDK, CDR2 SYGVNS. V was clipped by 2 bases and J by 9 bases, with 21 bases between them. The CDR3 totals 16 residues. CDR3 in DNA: TGTGCCAGCAGTGAAATCGGACAAGCCTCAGCTAGAACGCAGTATTTT. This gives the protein CASSEIGQASARTQYF.

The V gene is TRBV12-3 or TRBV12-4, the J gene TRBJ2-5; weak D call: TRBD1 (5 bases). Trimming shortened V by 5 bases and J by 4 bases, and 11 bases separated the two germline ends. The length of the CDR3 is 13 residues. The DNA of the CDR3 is TGTGCCAGCAGTCTAGGGGCAGTAGAGACCCAGTACTTC. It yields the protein CASSLGAVETQYF.

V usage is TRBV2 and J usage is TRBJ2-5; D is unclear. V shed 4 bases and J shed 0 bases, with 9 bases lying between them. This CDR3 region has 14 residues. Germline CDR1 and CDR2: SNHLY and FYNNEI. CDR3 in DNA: TGTGCCAGCAGTGGGGTACAGTACCAAGAGACCCAGTACTTC. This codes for CASSGVQYQETQYF. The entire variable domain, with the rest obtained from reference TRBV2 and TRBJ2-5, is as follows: EPEVTQTPSHQVTQMGQEVILRCVPISNHLYFYWYRQILGQKVEFLVSFYNNEISEKSEIFDDQFSVERPDGSNFTLKIRSTKLEDSAMYFCASSGVQYQETQYFGPGTRLLVL.

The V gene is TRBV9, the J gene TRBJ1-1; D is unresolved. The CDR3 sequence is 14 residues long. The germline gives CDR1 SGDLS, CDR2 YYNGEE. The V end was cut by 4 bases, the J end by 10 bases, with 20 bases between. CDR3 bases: TGTGCCAGCAGCCTCTCTGCGGAGGGTCGGATAGCTTTCTTT. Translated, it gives CASSLSAEGRIAFF.

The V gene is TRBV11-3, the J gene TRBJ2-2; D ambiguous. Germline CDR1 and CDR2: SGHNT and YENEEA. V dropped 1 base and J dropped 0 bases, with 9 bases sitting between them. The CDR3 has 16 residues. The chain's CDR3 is CASSLVASPNTGELFF. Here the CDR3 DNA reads TGTGCCAGCAGCTTAGTAGCCAGCCCGAACACCGGGGAGCTGTTTTTT.

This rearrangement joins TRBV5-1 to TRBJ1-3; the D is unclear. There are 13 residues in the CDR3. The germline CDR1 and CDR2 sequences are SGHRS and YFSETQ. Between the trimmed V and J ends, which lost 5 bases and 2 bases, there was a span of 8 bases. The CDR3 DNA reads TGCGCCAGCAGAGCGCAGCCTGGAAACACCATATATTTT. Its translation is CASRAQPGNTIYF.

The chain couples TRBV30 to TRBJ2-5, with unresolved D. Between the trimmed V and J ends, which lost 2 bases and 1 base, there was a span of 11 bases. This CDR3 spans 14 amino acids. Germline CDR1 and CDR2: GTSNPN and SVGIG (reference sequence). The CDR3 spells CAWSKRFPQETQYF. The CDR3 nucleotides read TGTGCCTGGAGTAAGAGGTTCCCCCAAGAGACCCAGTACTTC.

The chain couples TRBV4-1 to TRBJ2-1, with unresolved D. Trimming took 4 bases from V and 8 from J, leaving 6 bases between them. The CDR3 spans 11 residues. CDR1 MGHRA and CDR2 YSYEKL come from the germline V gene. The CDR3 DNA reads TGCGCCAGCAGCCGTAGCCATGAGCAGTTCTTC. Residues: CASSRSHEQFF.

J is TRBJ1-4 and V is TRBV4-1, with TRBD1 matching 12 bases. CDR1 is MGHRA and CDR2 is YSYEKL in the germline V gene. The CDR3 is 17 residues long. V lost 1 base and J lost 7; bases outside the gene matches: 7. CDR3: CASSQGGTGGVREKLFF. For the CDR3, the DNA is TGCGCCAGCAGCCAAGGGGGGACAGGGGGCGTGCGTGAAAAACTGTTTTTT.

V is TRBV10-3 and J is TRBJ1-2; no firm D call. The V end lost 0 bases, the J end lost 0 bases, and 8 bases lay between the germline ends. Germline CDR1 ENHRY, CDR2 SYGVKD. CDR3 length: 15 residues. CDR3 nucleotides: TGTGCCATCAGTGAGTCGCGGGGAGCTAACTATGGCTACACCTTC. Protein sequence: CAISESRGANYGYTF.

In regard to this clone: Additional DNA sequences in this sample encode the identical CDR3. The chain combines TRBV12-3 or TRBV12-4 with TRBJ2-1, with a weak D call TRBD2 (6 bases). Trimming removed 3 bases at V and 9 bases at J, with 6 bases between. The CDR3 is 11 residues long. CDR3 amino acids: CASSLGGEQFF. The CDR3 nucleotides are TGTGCCAGCAGTTTGGGGGGTGAGCAGTTCTTC.

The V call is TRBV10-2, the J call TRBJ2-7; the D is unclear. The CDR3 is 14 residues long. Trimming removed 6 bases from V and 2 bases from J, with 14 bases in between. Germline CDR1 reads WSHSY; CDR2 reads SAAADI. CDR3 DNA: TGCGCCAGCAGGGCGGAACTGGAGACCTACGAGCAGTACTTC. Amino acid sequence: CASRAELETYEQYF.

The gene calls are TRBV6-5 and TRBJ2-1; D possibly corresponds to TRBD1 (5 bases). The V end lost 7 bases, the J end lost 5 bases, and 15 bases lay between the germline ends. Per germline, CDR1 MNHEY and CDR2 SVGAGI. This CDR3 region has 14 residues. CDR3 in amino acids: CASTKEQVNNEQFF. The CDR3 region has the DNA TGTGCCAGCACCAAGGAACAGGTTAACAATGAGCAGTTCTTC.

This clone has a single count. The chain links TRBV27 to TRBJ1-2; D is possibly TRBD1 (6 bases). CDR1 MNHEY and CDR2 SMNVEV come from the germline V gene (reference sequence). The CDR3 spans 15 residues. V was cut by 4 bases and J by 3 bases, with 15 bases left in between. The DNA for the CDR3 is TGTGCCAGCAGTTGGGCAGCGACAGGAGACTATGGCTACACCTTC. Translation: CASSWAATGDYGYTF.

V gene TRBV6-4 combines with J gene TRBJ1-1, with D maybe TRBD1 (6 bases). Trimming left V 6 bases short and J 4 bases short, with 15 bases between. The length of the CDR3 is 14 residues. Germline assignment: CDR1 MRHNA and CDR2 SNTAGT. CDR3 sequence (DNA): TGTGCCAGCAGGGCAACAGGGAGTGGCACTGAAGCTTTCTTT. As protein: CASRATGSGTEAFF.

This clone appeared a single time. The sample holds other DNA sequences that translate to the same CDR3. The CDR3 here is CASSQGGRGYEQYF. Written as DNA, the CDR3 is TGCGCCAGCAGCCAAGGCGGGAGGGGCTACGAGCAGTACTTC. The rearrangement uses TRBV4-1 and TRBJ2-7, with TRBD2 matching over 9 bases. V lost 1 base, J lost 3 bases, and 1 base stayed unmatched. Germline CDR1 and CDR2: MGHRA and YSYEKL. The CDR3 is 14 residues long.

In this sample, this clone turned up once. CDR3: CASSIHLSYEQYF. The CDR3 bases are TGTGCCAGTAGTATACACCTCAGCTACGAGCAGTACTTC. The chain employs TRBV19 and TRBJ2-7; D call uncertain. Germline loops: CDR1 LNHDA, CDR2 SQIVND (reference sequence). There are 13 residues in the CDR3. Trimming took 2 bases from V and 3 from J, leaving 8 bases between them.